The rows below give T cell receptor beta chains drawn from one sample of a study of regulatory T cells in long-lasting Graves disease. Using its own MiXCR run on the multiplex PCR reads, TCRdb lists one record per CDR3 protein. The sample comprises about 310,000 distinct CDR3 sequences, around 20% of which are singletons, and roughly 50% rests with the top ten. The sequencing used peripheral blood mononuclear cells (PBMCs), collected when the disease was refractory, from a patient treated with antithyroid drugs. These receptors were taken from a female donor with Graves disease. CDR3s include the opening cysteine and the closing phenylalanine or tryptophan. Each record gives: clone size, J gene, V gene, D gene, CDR3 protein, CDR3 DNA. A D gene is named only where the DNA matches it firmly. Expanded clones are given a class, and other clones once, few, many or no size at all.

>few|TRBJ1-2|TRBV30|.
CAWMPGAYGYTF
TGTGCCTGGATGCCGGGCGCCTATGGCTACACCTTC
>.|TRBJ2-3|TRBV5-4|.
CASSSGLQGPDTQYF
TGTGCCAGCAGCTCGGGTCTCCAAGGGCCAGATACGCAGTATTTT
>.|TRBJ2-2|TRBV11-2|.
CASSPGTGATNTGELFF
TGTGCCAGCAGCCCCGGGACGGGTGCTACGAACACCGGGGAGCTGTTTTTT
>.|TRBJ2-4|TRBV5-6|.
CASSLRIRNIQYF
TGTGCCAGCAGCTTGCGCATTCGGAACATTCAGTACTTC
>many|TRBJ1-1|TRBV12-3/TRBV12-4|.
CASSFTTDTEAFF
TGTGCCAGCAGTTTCACTACAGACACTGAAGCTTTCTTT
>.|TRBJ2-7|TRBV7-8|.
CASSSTRGKKNYEQYF
TGTGCCAGCAGCTCCACCCGGGGGAAGAAGAACTACGAGCAGTACTTC
>.|TRBJ2-7|TRBV10-3|.
CAISESGRVGEQYF
TGTGCCATCAGTGAGTCCGGCAGGGTGGGCGAGCAGTACTTC
>.|TRBJ1-5|TRBV3-2|.
CASSQGGSGVDVMLSNQPQHF
TGTGCCAGCAGCCAAGGTGGATCAGGGGTGGACGTTATGTTGAGCAATCAGCCCCAGCATTTT
>few|TRBJ2-7|TRBV18|.
CASSPRRGSDEQYF
TGTGCCAGCTCACCACGTCGGGGGTCTGATGAACAGTACTTC
>few|TRBJ1-2|TRBV7-9|.
CASSGLGLSGYTF
TGTGCCAGCAGCGGCCTCGGATTATCGGGCTACACCTTC
>many|TRBJ1-5|TRBV19|.
CASSGGNQPQHF
TGTGCCAGCAGTGGCGGCAATCAGCCCCAGCATTTT
>few|TRBJ2-5|TRBV7-6|.
CASSFTTGFGTQYF
TGTGCCAGCAGCTTTACGACGGGGTTTGGGACCCAGTACTTC
>few|TRBJ1-2|TRBV2|.
CASSGPRTENYGYTF
TGTGCCAGCAGCGGACCGAGGACAGAAAACTATGGCTACACCTTC
>few|TRBJ2-5|TRBV4-3|TRBD1
CASSQVHRGPETQYF
TGCGCCAGCAGCCAAGTCCACAGGGGGCCTGAGACCCAGTACTTC
>many|TRBJ2-5|TRBV2|.
CASSEGGSETQYF
TGTGCCAGCAGTGAAGGGGGTTCGGAGACCCAGTACTTC
>few|TRBJ1-1|TRBV6-2/TRBV6-3|.
CASSFQMRAFF
TGTGCCAGCAGTTTTCAGATGCGAGCTTTCTTT
>.|TRBJ2-2|TRBV5-1|TRBD2
CASSFTSGESGELFF
TGCGCCAGCAGCTTCACTAGCGGAGAGTCCGGGGAGCTGTTTTTT
>.|TRBJ2-5|TRBV3-1|.
CASSRQINQETQYF
TGTGCCAGCAGCCGTCAGATAAACCAAGAGACCCAGTACTTC
>many|TRBJ2-7|TRBV29-1|.
CSVEVTPYEQYF
TGCAGCGTTGAAGTCACACCCTACGAGCAGTACTTC
>many|TRBJ2-7|TRBV3-1|TRBD2
CASSQTSGLYEQYF
TGTGCCAGCAGCCAGACTAGCGGACTCTACGAGCAGTACTTC
>few|TRBJ1-4|TRBV7-6|.
CASSPRTAPNEKLFF
TGTGCCAGCAGTCCTAGGACAGCCCCTAATGAAAAACTGTTTTTT